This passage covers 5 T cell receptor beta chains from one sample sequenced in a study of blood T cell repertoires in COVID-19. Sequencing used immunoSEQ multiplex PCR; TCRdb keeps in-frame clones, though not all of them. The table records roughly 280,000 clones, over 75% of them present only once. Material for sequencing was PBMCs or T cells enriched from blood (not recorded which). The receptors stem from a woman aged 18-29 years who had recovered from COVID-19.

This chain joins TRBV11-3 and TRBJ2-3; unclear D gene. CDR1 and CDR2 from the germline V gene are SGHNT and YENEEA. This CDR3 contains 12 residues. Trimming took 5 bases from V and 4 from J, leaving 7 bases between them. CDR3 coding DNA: TGTGCCAGCAGCCGGCGGTCAGATACGCAGTATTTT. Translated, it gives CASSRRSDTQYF.

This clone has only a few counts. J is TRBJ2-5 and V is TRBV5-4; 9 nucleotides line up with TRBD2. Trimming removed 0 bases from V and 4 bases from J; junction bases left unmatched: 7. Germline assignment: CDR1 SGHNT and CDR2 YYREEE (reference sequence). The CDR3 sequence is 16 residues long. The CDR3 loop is CASSLGLRGGLETQYF. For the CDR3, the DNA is TGTGCCAGCAGCTTGGGGTTGCGGGGGGGACTAGAGACCCAGTACTTC.

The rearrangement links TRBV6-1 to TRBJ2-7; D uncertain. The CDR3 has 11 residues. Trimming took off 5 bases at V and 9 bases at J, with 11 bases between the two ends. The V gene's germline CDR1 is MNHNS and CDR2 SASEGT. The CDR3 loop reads CASSSLLGQYF. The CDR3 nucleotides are TGTGCCAGCAGTTCCTTACTTGGGCAGTACTTC.

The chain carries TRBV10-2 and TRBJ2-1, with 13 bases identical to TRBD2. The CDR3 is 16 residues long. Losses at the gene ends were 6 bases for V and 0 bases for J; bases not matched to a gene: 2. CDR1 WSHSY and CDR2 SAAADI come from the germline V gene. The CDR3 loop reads CASRLAGGSSYNEQFF. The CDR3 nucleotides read TGCGCCAGCAGACTAGCGGGGGGGAGCTCCTACAATGAGCAGTTCTTC.

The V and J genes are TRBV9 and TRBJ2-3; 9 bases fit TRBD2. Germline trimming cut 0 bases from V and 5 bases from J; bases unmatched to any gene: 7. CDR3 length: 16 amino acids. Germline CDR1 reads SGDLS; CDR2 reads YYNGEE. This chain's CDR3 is CASSVVVAGGLDTQYF. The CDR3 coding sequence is TGTGCCAGCAGCGTAGTTGTTGCGGGGGGGCTAGATACGCAGTATTTT.